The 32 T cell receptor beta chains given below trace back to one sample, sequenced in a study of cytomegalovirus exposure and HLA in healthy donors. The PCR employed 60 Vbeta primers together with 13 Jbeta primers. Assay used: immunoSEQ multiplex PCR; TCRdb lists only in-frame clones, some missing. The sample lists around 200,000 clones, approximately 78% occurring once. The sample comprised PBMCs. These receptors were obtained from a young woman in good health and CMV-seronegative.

The CDR3 protein is CASSGSSYEQYF. CDR3 nucleotide sequence: TGTGCCAGCAGCGGTAGCTCCTACGAGCAGTACTTC. The chain employs TRBV11-2 and TRBJ2-7, with D unclear. Germline V gives CDR1 SGHAT, CDR2 FQNNGV. This CDR3 contains 12 residues. V was cut by 5 bases and J by 0 bases, with 5 bases left in between.

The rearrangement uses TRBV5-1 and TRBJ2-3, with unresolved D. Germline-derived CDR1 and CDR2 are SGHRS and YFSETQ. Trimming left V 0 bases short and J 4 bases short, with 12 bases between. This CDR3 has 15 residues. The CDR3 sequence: CASSLGSGPADTQYF. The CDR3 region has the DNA TGCGCCAGCAGCTTGGGCTCAGGCCCGGCAGATACGCAGTATTTT.

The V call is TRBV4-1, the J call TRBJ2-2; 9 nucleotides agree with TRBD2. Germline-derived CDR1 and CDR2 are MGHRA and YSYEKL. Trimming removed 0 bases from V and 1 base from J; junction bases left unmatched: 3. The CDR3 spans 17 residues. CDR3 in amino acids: CASSQELAGRNTGELFF. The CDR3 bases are TGCGCCAGCAGCCAAGAGCTAGCGGGGCGGAACACCGGGGAGCTGTTTTTT.

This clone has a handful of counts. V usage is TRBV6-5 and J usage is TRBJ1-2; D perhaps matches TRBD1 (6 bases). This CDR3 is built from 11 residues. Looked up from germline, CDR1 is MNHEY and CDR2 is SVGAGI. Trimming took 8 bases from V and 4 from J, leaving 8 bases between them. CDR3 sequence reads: CASLDSYGYTF. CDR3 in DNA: TGTGCCAGCTTGGACAGCTATGGCTACACCTTC.

CDR3 region: CASSLGAGDTQYF. The DNA of the CDR3 is TGTGCCAGCAGCTTAGGGGCGGGAGATACGCAGTATTTT. The chain combines TRBV11-2 with TRBJ2-3; D possibly corresponds to TRBD2 (5 bases). V lost 1 base, J lost 5 bases, and 7 bases lay in between. The CDR3 is 13 amino acids. The V gene's germline CDR1 is SGHAT and CDR2 FQNNGV.

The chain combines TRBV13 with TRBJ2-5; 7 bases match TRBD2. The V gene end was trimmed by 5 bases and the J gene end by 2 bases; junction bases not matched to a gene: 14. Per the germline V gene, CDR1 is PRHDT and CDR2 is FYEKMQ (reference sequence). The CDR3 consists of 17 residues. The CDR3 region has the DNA TGTGCCAGCAGCCCCTGGTCGGGGGGAGGTGGGCAAGAGACCCAGTACTTC. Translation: CASSPWSGGGGQETQYF.

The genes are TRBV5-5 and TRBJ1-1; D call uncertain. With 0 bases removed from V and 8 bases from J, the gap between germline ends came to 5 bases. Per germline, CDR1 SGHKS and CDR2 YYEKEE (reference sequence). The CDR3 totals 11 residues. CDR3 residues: CASSLAVEAFF. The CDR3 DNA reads TGTGCCAGCAGCTTGGCGGTGGAAGCTTTCTTT. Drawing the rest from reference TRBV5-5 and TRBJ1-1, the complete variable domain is DAGVTQSPTHLIKTRGQQVTLRCSPISGHKSVSWYQQVLGQGPQFIFQYYEKEERGRGNFPDRFSARQFPNYSSELNVNALLLGDSALYLCASSLAVEAFFGQGTRLTVV.

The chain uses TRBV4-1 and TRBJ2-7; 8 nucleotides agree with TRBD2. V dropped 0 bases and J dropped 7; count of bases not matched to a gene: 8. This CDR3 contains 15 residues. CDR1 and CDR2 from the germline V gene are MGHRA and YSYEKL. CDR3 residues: CASSQEPGLVREQYF. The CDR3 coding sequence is TGCGCCAGCAGCCAAGAACCGGGACTAGTCCGGGAGCAGTACTTC.

In DNA, the CDR3 is TGTGCCAGCAGCGTCGGGGCGGGGGCCCTCTACAATGAGCAGTTCTTC. Protein: CASSVGAGALYNEQFF. The rearrangement links TRBV9 to TRBJ2-1; maybe TRBD2 (7 bases). CDR1 and CDR2 (germline): SGDLS, YYNGEE. V was clipped by 2 bases and J by 3 bases, with 15 bases between them. The CDR3 sequence is 16 residues long.

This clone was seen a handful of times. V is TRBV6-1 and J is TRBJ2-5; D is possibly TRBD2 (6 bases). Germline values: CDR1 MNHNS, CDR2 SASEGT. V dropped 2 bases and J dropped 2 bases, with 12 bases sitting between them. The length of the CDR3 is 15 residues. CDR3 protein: CASSEMAGNQETQYF. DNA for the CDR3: TGTGCCAGCAGTGAAATGGCGGGAAATCAAGAGACCCAGTACTTC.

The CDR3, as DNA: TGCAGCGTTGAAGTAAACCGACTAGCGGGAGTCGGGGAGCTGTTTTTT. Protein: CSVEVNRLAGVGELFF. The chain carries TRBV29-1 and TRBJ2-2, with 12 bases aligning to TRBD2. V dropped 1 base and J dropped 7; count of bases not matched to a gene: 7. Germline V gene lookup returns CDR1 SQVTM and CDR2 ANQGSEA. The CDR3 sequence is 16 residues long.

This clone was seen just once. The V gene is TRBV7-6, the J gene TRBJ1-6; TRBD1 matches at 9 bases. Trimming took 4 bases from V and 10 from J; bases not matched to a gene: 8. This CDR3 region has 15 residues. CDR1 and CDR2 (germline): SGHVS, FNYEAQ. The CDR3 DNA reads TGTGCCAGCAGCTCCCGGGACAGGGTAGGGTCACCCCTCCACTTT. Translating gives CASSSRDRVGSPLHF.

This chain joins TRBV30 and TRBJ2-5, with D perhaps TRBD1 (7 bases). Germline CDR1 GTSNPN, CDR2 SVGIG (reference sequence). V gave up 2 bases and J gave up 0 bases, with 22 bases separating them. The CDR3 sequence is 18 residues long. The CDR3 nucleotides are TGTGCCTGGAGTAAGGGGGCGCGGGATACCCGATACCAAGAGACCCAGTACTTC. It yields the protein CAWSKGARDTRYQETQYF.

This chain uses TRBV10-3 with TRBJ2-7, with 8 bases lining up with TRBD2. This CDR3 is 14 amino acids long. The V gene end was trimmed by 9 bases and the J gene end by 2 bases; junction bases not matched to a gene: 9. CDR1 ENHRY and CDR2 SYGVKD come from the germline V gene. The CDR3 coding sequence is TGTGCCATTTATAGCGGGGAATTTCCCTACGAGCAGTACTTC. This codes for CAIYSGEFPYEQYF.

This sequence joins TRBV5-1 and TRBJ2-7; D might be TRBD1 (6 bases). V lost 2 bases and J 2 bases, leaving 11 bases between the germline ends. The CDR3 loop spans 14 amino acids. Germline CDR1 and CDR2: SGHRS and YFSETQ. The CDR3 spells CASSFTGPPYEQYF. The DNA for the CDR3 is TGCGCCAGCAGCTTTACAGGGCCCCCCTACGAGCAGTACTTC. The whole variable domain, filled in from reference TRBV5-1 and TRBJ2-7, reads KAGVTQTPRYLIKTRGQQVTLSCSPISGHRSVSWYQQTPGQGLQFLFEYFSETQRNKGNFPGRFSGRQFSNSRSEMNVSTLELGDSALYLCASSFTGPPYEQYFGPGTRLTVT.

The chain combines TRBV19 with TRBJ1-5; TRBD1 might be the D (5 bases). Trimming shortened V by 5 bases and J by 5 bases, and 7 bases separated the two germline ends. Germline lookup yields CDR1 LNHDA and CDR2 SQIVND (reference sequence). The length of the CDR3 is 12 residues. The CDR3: CASSQTDQPQHF. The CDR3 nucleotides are TGTGCCAGTAGTCAGACAGATCAGCCCCAGCATTTT.

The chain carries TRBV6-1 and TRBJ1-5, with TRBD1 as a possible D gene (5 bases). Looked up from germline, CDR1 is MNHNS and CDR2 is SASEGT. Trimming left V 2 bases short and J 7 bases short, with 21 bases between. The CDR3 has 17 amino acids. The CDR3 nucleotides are TGTGCCAGCAGTGAAATTTATTCTGGCCAGGGTGTGCAGCCCCAGCATTTT. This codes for CASSEIYSGQGVQPQHF.

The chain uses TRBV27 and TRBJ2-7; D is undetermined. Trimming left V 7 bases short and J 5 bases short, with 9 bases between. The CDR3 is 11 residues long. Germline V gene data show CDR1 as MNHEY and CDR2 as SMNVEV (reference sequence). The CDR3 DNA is TGTGCCAGCACCCTTAGCCACGAGCAGTACTTC. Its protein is CASTLSHEQYF.

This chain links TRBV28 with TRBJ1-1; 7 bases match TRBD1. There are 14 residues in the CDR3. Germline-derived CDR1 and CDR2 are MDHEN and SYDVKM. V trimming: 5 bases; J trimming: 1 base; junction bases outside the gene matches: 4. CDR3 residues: CASSPRGPNTEAFF. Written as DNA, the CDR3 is TGTGCCAGCAGTCCTAGGGGGCCGAACACTGAAGCTTTCTTT.

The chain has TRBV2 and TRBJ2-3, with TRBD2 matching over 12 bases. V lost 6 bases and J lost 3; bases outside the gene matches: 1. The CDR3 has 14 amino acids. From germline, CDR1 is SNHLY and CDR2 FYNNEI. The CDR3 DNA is TGTGCCAGCAGGGGGACTAGCGGGACAGATACGCAGTATTTT. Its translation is CASRGTSGTDTQYF.

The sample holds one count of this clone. The CDR3 DNA reads TGTGCCAGCAGTAGGCGGATAGGACAGGGCAATTCACCCCTCCACTTT. Residues: CASSRRIGQGNSPLHF. V gene TRBV6-6 combines with J gene TRBJ1-6, with TRBD1 matching 8 bases. With 5 bases clipped from V and 7 bases from J, the junction kept 10 bases outside the gene matches. Germline CDR1 is MNHNY and CDR2 is SVGAGI (reference sequence). CDR3 length equals 16 residues.

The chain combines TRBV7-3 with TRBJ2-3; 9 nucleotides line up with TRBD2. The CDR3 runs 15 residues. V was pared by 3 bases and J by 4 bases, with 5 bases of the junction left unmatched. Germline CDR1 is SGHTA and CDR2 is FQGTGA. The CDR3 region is CASSLGLASADTQYF. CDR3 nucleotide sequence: TGTGCCAGCAGCTTGGGACTAGCAAGCGCAGATACGCAGTATTTT.

CDR3 nucleotides: TGTGCCAGTAGTGTCCGGGACATCCAGTGGTATGGCTACACCTTC. Translation gives CASSVRDIQWYGYTF. V gene TRBV19 combines with J gene TRBJ1-2; D is perhaps TRBD1 (6 bases). In germline, CDR1 is LNHDA, CDR2 SQIVND (reference sequence). Trimming took off 5 bases at V and 5 bases at J, with 18 bases between the two ends. This CDR3 has 15 amino acids.

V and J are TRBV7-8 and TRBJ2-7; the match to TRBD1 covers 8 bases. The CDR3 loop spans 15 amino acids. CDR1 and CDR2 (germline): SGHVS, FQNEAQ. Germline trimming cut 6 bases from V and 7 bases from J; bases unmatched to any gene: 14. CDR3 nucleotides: TGTGCCAGCAGTCAACGGGAGACAGGGGTTCGGGAGCAGTACTTC. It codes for CASSQRETGVREQYF.

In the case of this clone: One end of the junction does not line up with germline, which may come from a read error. The CDR3 coding sequence is TGTGCCAGTAGTATTCACCGGGACAGGAGCTTC. This translates into CASSIHRDRSF. The genes are TRBV19 and TRBJ1-2, with 8 bases aligning to TRBD1. The CDR3 is 11 amino acids. Germline V gives CDR1 LNHDA, CDR2 SQIVND (reference sequence).

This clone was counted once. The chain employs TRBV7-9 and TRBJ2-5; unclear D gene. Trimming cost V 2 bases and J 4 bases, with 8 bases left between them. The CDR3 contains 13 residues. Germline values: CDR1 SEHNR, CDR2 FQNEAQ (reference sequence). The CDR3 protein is CASSLSEIETQYF. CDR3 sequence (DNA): TGTGCCAGCAGCTTATCGGAGATAGAGACCCAGTACTTC.

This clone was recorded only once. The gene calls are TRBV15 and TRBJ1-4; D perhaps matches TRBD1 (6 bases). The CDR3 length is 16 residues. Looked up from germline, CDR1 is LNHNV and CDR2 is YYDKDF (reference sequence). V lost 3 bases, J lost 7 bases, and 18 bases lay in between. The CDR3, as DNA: TGTGCCACCAGCAGTAAAGCACAGGGTCCGGGTGAAAAACTGTTTTTT. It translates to CATSSKAQGPGEKLFF. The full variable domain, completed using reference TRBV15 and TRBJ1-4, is DAMVIQNPRYQVTQFGKPVTLSCSQTLNHNVMYWYQQKSSQAPKLLFHYYDKDFNNEADTPDNFQSRRPNTSFCFLDIRSPGLGDTAMYLCATSSKAQGPGEKLFFGSGTQLSVL.

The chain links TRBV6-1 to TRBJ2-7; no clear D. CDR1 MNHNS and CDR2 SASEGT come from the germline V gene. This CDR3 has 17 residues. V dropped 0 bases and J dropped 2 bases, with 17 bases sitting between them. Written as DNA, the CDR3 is TGTGCCAGCAGTGAAGCCCCCAGGCGAAGATCTGCCTACGAGCAGTACTTC. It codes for CASSEAPRRRSAYEQYF.

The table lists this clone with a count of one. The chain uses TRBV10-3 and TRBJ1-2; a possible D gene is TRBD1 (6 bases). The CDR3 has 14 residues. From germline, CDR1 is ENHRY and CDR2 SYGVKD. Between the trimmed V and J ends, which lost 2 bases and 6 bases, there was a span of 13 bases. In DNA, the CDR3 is TGTGCCATCAGTGAGGACAGGACGTCCCATGGCTACACCTTC. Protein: CAISEDRTSHGYTF.

CDR3 nucleotides: TGTGCCAGCAGTGATATCCCTACGAGACAGCCCCAGCATTTT. It encodes CASSDIPTRQPQHF. The chain links TRBV6-1 to TRBJ1-5; D unclear. V was clipped by 3 bases and J by 7 bases, with 13 bases between them. Looked up from germline, CDR1 is MNHNS and CDR2 is SASEGT. CDR3 length: 14 amino acids.

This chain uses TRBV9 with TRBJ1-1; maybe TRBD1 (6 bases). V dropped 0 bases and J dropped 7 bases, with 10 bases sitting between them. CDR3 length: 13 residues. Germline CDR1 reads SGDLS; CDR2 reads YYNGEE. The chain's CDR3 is CASSVGGGLEAFF. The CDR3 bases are TGTGCCAGCAGCGTAGGTGGGGGCCTTGAAGCTTTCTTT.

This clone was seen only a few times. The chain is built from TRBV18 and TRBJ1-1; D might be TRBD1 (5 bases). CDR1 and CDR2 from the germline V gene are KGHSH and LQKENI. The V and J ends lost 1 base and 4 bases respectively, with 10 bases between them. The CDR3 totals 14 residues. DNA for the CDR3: TGTGCCAGCTCACCACTGGGGAGGGGCACTGAAGCTTTCTTT. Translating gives CASSPLGRGTEAFF.